This is a list of T cell receptor beta chains from one sample in a study of OX40 agonist ivuxolimab in advanced cancers. Data came from immunoSEQ multiplex PCR; TCRdb stores just in-frame clones and leaves some out. The sample records tens of thousands of clones, about nine tenths being singletons. The source material was CD4+ or CD8+ T cells sorted from blood, sampled in a trial of the OX40 agonist ivuxolimab. Receptor source: an adult with an advanced solid tumor such as melanoma, head and neck, liver or kidney cancer. Both conserved end residues are part of each CDR3. A D gene is named only where the DNA matches it firmly. Part of the rows lack a size; the others show once, few, many or a class for expanded clones.

V gene: TRBV6-1; J gene: TRBJ2-2; D gene: -; clone size: -; CDR3 length: 15; CDR3 protein: CASRRLHANTGELFF; CDR3 DNA: TGTGCCAGTCGTAGACTACACGCGAACACCGGGGAGCTGTTTTTT
V gene: TRBV12-2; J gene: TRBJ1-5; D gene: -; clone size: few; CDR3 length: 15; CDR3 protein: CASRLVTGDNQPQHF; CDR3 DNA: TGTGCAAGTCGCTTAGTAACGGGGGACAATCAGCCCCAGCATTTT
V gene: TRBV7-2; J gene: TRBJ2-3; D gene: TRBD1; clone size: -; CDR3 length: 14; CDR3 protein: CASSIRQGPDTQYF; CDR3 DNA: TGTGCCAGCAGCATCAGACAGGGTCCGGATACGCAGTATTTT
V gene: TRBV2; J gene: TRBJ1-2; D gene: -; clone size: once; CDR3 length: 14; CDR3 protein: CASSGLGPVLGYTF; CDR3 DNA: TGTGCCAGCAGTGGACTCGGACCGGTATTAGGCTACACCTTC
V gene: TRBV6-1; J gene: TRBJ1-2; D gene: TRBD1; clone size: -; CDR3 length: 16; CDR3 protein: CASSDWTGGANSGYTF; CDR3 DNA: TGTGCCAGCAGTGATTGGACAGGGGGCGCGAATAGCGGCTACACCTTC
V gene: TRBV7-8; J gene: TRBJ2-2; D gene: -; clone size: -; CDR3 length: 14; CDR3 protein: CASSSGMVPGELFF; CDR3 DNA: TGTGCCAGCAGCTCAGGAATGGTCCCCGGGGAGCTGTTTTTT
V gene: TRBV2; J gene: TRBJ2-3; D gene: TRBD2; clone size: -; CDR3 length: 17; CDR3 protein: CASSQRGLRFLADTQYF; CDR3 DNA: TGTGCCAGCAGCCAACGGGGACTACGCTTTTTGGCAGATACGCAGTATTTT
V gene: TRBV7-3; J gene: TRBJ1-3; D gene: -; clone size: -; CDR3 length: 15; CDR3 protein: CASSSTGNSGNTIYF; CDR3 DNA: TGTGCCAGCAGTTCAACAGGGAACTCTGGAAACACCATATATTTT
V gene: TRBV2; J gene: TRBJ1-1; D gene: -; clone size: -; CDR3 length: 13; CDR3 protein: CASRVSMTAEAFF; CDR3 DNA: TGTGCCAGCAGAGTGAGTATGACCGCTGAAGCTTTCTTT
V gene: TRBV7-3; J gene: TRBJ2-5; D gene: TRBD2; clone size: -; CDR3 length: 13; CDR3 protein: CASSFGTSETQYF; CDR3 DNA: TGTGCCAGCAGCTTCGGGACTAGTGAGACCCAGTACTTC
V gene: TRBV6-1; J gene: TRBJ1-5; D gene: -; clone size: -; CDR3 length: 12; CDR3 protein: CASRPSGEPQHF; CDR3 DNA: TGTGCCAGCAGGCCCTCAGGTGAGCCCCAGCATTTT
V gene: TRBV5-1; J gene: TRBJ2-1; D gene: -; clone size: -; CDR3 length: 13; CDR3 protein: CASSATGSCEQFF; CDR3 DNA: TGCGCCAGCAGCGCCACAGGGTCGTGTGAGCAGTTCTTC
V gene: TRBV5-1; J gene: TRBJ2-4; D gene: -; clone size: -; CDR3 length: 14; CDR3 protein: CASSLTGENNIQYF; CDR3 DNA: TGCGCCAGCAGCTTGACAGGCGAGAATAACATTCAGTACTTC
V gene: TRBV5-4; J gene: TRBJ2-1; D gene: -; clone size: -; CDR3 length: 11; CDR3 protein: CAWWRRDEQFF; CDR3 DNA: TGTGCCTGGTGGCGGAGGGATGAGCAGTTCTTC
V gene: TRBV7-3; J gene: TRBJ2-1; D gene: TRBD2; clone size: -; CDR3 length: 17; CDR3 protein: CASSLIGRESPYNEQFF; CDR3 DNA: TGTGCCAGCAGCTTAATAGGGCGGGAGTCCCCCTACAATGAGCAGTTCTTC
V gene: TRBV5-1; J gene: TRBJ1-1; D gene: -; clone size: -; CDR3 length: 14; CDR3 protein: CASSPGAGETEAFF; CDR3 DNA: TGCGCCAGCAGCCCCGGGGCAGGCGAAACTGAAGCTTTCTTT
V gene: TRBV4-1; J gene: TRBJ2-5; D gene: TRBD2; clone size: -; CDR3 length: 16; CDR3 protein: CASSQEGTRSEETQYF; CDR3 DNA: TGCGCCAGCAGCCAAGAAGGGACTAGGTCGGAAGAGACCCAGTACTTC
V gene: TRBV9; J gene: TRBJ2-3; D gene: TRBD1; clone size: once; CDR3 length: 15; CDR3 protein: CASSVGAGGMDTQYF; CDR3 DNA: TGTGCCAGCAGCGTTGGGGCAGGGGGTATGGATACGCAGTATTTT
V gene: TRBV7-2; J gene: TRBJ2-1; D gene: -; clone size: -; CDR3 length: 12; CDR3 protein: CASRAGWNEQFF; CDR3 DNA: TGTGCCAGCAGAGCCGGGTGGAATGAGCAGTTCTTC
V gene: TRBV7-2; J gene: TRBJ2-7; D gene: TRBD1; clone size: -; CDR3 length: 13; CDR3 protein: CASSLRGRGEQYF; CDR3 DNA: TGTGCCAGCAGCTTAAGGGGGCGCGGGGAGCAGTACTTC
V gene: TRBV19; J gene: TRBJ1-5; D gene: TRBD1; clone size: -; CDR3 length: 15; CDR3 protein: CASSTHRGSNQPQHF; CDR3 DNA: TGTGCCAGTAGTACCCACAGGGGTAGCAATCAGCCCCAGCATTTT
V gene: TRBV7-3; J gene: TRBJ2-1; D gene: TRBD2; clone size: -; CDR3 length: 16; CDR3 protein: CASSLKKLAGYNEQFF; CDR3 DNA: TGTGCCAGCAGCTTAAAAAAATTAGCGGGGTACAATGAGCAGTTCTTC
V gene: TRBV7-9; J gene: TRBJ2-1; D gene: TRBD2; clone size: -; CDR3 length: 15; CDR3 protein: CASSLALSGSGEQFF; CDR3 DNA: TGTGCCAGCAGCTTAGCTCTTAGCGGGAGCGGTGAGCAGTTCTTC
V gene: TRBV4-2; J gene: TRBJ2-7; D gene: -; clone size: -; CDR3 length: 14; CDR3 protein: CASSRSEGAYEQYF; CDR3 DNA: TGTGCCAGCAGCCGGAGCGAGGGAGCCTACGAGCAGTACTTC
V gene: TRBV11-1; J gene: TRBJ2-7; D gene: -; clone size: -; CDR3 length: 13; CDR3 protein: CASSPGFSYEQYF; CDR3 DNA: TGTGCCAGCAGCCCCGGGTTCTCCTACGAGCAGTACTTC
V gene: TRBV5-1; J gene: TRBJ2-3; D gene: TRBD2; clone size: once; CDR3 length: 18; CDR3 protein: CASSFGSGGSRATDTQYF; CDR3 DNA: TGCGCCAGCAGCTTCGGTTCTGGCGGGAGTAGGGCCACAGATACGCAGTATTTT
V gene: TRBV27; J gene: TRBJ2-5; D gene: TRBD2; clone size: -; CDR3 length: 15; CDR3 protein: CASNSVAGGPETQYF; CDR3 DNA: TGTGCCAGCAACTCGGTAGCGGGAGGGCCGGAGACCCAGTACTTC
V gene: TRBV28; J gene: TRBJ2-3; D gene: -; clone size: -; CDR3 length: 16; CDR3 protein: CASSLPPGPSTDTQYF; CDR3 DNA: TGTGCCAGCAGTTTACCTCCGGGACCTAGCACAGATACGCAGTATTTT
V gene: TRBV11-2; J gene: TRBJ2-3; D gene: TRBD1; clone size: -; CDR3 length: 15; CDR3 protein: CASSPRTGSTDTQYF; CDR3 DNA: TGTGCCAGCAGCCCTAGGACAGGAAGCACAGATACGCAGTATTTT
V gene: TRBV7-2; J gene: TRBJ1-1; D gene: -; clone size: once; CDR3 length: 14; CDR3 protein: CASSPGHGNTEAFF; CDR3 DNA: TGTGCCAGCAGCCCCGGACACGGGAACACTGAAGCTTTCTTT
V gene: TRBV15; J gene: TRBJ1-5; D gene: -; clone size: -; CDR3 length: 17; CDR3 protein: CATSKDPTTYSNQPQHF; CDR3 DNA: TGTGCCACCAGCAAGGATCCCACAACATATAGCAATCAGCCCCAGCATTTT
V gene: TRBV19; J gene: TRBJ1-3; D gene: -; clone size: -; CDR3 length: 13; CDR3 protein: CASSILVGNTIYF; CDR3 DNA: TGTGCCAGTAGCATCCTGGTCGGAAACACCATATATTTT
V gene: TRBV30; J gene: TRBJ1-2; D gene: -; clone size: -; CDR3 length: 12; CDR3 protein: CASERANYGYTF; CDR3 DNA: TGTGCCTCGGAAAGGGCAAACTATGGCTACACCTTC